This T cell receptor (beta chain) came from a study of blood T cell repertoires in COVID-19. Study-wide context: The origin of the acute and convalescent COVID-19 samples was the United States, Italy and Spain. The analysed material was cDNA or gDNA that came from T cells, B-cell-depleted T cells, or PBMCs.

Germline CDR1 LGHDT, CDR2 YNNKEL (reference sequence). With 3 bases removed from V and 4 bases from J, the gap between germline ends came to 13 bases. The CDR3 spans 15 residues. Method: immunoSEQ multiplex PCR; TCRdb's copy keeps in-frame clones and lacks some. The data contain 250,000 to 350,000 clones, nearly 90% of them singletons. Recruits, aged 18 to 89 years, lived in about two dozen US areas. Each participant's cohort was designated according to participant-reported clinical history. Material: PBMCs or T cells enriched from blood (not recorded which). This rearrangement joins TRBV3-1 (or the pseudogene TRBV3-2) to TRBJ1-5; no reliable D call. This clonotype originated in a woman aged 25 to 39 who had recovered from COVID-19. The CDR3 DNA reads as TGTGCCAGCAGCCACTCCCGAGGCCGAAATCAGCCCCAGCATTTT. Protein sequence: CASSHSRGRNQPQHF.